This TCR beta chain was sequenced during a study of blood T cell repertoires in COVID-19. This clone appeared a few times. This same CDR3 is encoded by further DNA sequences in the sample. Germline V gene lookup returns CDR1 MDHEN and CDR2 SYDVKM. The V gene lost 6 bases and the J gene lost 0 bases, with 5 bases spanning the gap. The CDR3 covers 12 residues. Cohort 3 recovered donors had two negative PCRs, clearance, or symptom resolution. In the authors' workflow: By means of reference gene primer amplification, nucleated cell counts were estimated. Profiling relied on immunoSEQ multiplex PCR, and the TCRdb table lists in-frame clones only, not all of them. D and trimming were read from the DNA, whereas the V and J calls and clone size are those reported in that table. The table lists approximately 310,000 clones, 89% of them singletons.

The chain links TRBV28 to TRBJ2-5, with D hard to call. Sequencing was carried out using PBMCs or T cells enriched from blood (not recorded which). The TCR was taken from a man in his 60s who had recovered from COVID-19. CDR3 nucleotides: TGTGCCAGCAGCTCGTACCAAGAGACCCAGTACTTC. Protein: CASSSYQETQYF.